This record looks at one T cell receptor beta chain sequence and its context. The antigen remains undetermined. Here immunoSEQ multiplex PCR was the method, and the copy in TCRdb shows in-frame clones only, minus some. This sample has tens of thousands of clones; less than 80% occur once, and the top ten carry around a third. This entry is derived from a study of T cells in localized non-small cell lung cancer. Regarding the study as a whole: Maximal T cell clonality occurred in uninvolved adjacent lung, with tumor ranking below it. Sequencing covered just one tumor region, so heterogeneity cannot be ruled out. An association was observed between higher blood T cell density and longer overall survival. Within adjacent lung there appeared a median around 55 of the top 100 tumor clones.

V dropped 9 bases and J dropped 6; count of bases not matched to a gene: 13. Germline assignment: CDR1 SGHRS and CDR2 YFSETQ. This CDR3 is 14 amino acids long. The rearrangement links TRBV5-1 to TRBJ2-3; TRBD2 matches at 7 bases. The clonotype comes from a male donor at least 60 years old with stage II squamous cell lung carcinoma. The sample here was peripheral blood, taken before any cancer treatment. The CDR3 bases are TGCGCCACCCAGCAGGCGGGAGAAGCGGATACGCAGTATTTT. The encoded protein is CATQQAGEADTQYF.